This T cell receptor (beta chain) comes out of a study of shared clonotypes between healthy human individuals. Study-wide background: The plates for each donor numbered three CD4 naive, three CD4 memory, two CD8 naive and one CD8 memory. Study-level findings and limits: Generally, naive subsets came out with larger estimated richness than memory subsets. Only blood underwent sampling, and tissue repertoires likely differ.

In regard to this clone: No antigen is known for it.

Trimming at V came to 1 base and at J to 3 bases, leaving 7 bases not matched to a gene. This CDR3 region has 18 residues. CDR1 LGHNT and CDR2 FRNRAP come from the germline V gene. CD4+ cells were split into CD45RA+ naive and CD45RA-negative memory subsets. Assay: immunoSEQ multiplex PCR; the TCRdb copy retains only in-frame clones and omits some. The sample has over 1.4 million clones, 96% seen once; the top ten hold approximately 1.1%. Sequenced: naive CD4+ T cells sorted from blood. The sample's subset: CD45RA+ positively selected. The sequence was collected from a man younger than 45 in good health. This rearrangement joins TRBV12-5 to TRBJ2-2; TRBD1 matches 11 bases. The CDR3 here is CASGLADRGLVDTGELFF. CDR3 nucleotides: TGTGCTAGTGGTTTGGCGGACAGGGGGCTGGTTGACACCGGGGAGCTGTTTTTT.